The next 11 T cell receptor beta chains were all read from a single sample in a study of post-analysis software for immune sequencing data. Study-level findings and limits: Five TRBV segments, TRBV5-6, TRBV5-1 and TRBV20-1 among them, were found more frequent in patients than controls.

Their recognized antigens are unknown. The TCR beta cDNA libraries carried unique molecular identifiers. TCRdb re-called the PCR reads through MiXCR, storing one row per CDR3 protein. There are almost 700,000 distinct CDR3 sequences in the sample; around 60% occur only once, and 10% to 12% lies in the top ten. The sequencing sample was made of blood. The receptors stem from a girl aged 2 to 9 with multiple sclerosis.

This chain connects TRBV12-3 or TRBV12-4 to TRBJ1-2; 9 nucleotides align to TRBD1. The V segment lost 3 bases and the J segment 9 bases; nucleotides outside the gene matches: 2. The CDR3 extends over 12 amino acids. The CDR3 DNA sequence: TGTGCCAGCAGTTTCGGACAGGGGAGCTACACCTTC. Translation: CASSFGQGSYTF.

This clonotype was recorded many times. The gene calls are TRBV11-2 and TRBJ2-2; no clear D gene. Germline values: CDR1 SGHAT, CDR2 FQNNGV. V was shortened by 2 bases and J by 5 bases, with 0 bases between the two germline ends. CDR3 length: 11 residues. The DNA of the CDR3 is TGTGCCAGCAGCTTAACCGGGGAGCTGTTTTTT. Amino acid sequence: CASSLTGELFF.

The V gene is TRBV7-2, the J gene TRBJ1-2, with a weak D call TRBD1 (5 bases). The CDR3 is 14 residues long. Germline loops: CDR1 SGHTA, CDR2 FQGNSA. V lost 5 bases, J lost 5 bases, and 15 bases lay in between. The CDR3: CASSLRQSEYGYTF. The CDR3 region has the DNA TGTGCCAGCAGCCTGCGACAGTCCGAGTATGGCTACACCTTC.

V gene TRBV5-6 combines with J gene TRBJ1-5; a possible D gene is TRBD1 (5 bases). V lost 3 bases and J lost 0, with 16 bases in between. Germline CDR1 is SGHDT and CDR2 is YYEEEE. CDR3 length: 17 residues. CDR3 in DNA: TGTGCCAGCAGCTGGTTGCAGGGAGAATATAGCAATCAGCCCCAGCATTTT. Its protein is CASSWLQGEYSNQPQHF.

Note on this clonotype: One end of the junction does not line up with germline, which may come from a read error. The chain combines TRBV9 with TRBJ2-1; D is possibly TRBD2 (6 bases). The CDR3 covers 19 residues. CDR1 is SGDLS, CDR2 YYNGEE, per germline. CDR3 DNA: TGTGCCAGCAGCGTAACCGGACTACCACTTAGGAGCTCCTACAATAAGCAGTTCTTC. It yields the protein CASSVTGLPLRSSYNKQFF.

In its sample, this clonotype was seen a few times. The V and J genes are TRBV5-1 and TRBJ2-1, with 10 positions matching TRBD2. Germline V lookup: CDR1 SGHRS, CDR2 YFSETQ. This CDR3 contains 18 residues. Trimming took 1 base from V and 4 from J; bases not matched to a gene: 11. The CDR3 DNA is TGCGCCAGCAGCTTGAGGGCTAGCGGGAGACTTTCTTACAATGAGCAGTTCTTC. This codes for CASSLRASGRLSYNEQFF.

J is TRBJ1-1 and V is TRBV7-8; a possible D gene is TRBD1 (5 bases). Per the germline V gene, CDR1 is SGHVS and CDR2 is FQNEAQ. V was trimmed by 5 bases and J by 1 base, leaving 38 bases between them. The CDR3 extends over 23 amino acids. This CDR3 reads CASSARQRNRQSDPEGQNTEAFF. As DNA, the CDR3 is TGTGCCAGCAGCGCACGCCAGCGGAACCGTCAGTCCGACCCCGAGGGGCAGAACACTGAAGCTTTCTTT.

The chain recombines TRBV6-5 with TRBJ1-4; D not certain. V lost 4 bases and J lost 14, with 23 bases in between. The CDR3 extends over 15 amino acids. Looked up from germline, CDR1 is MNHEY and CDR2 is SVGAGI. The CDR3 reads CASSSSGVGVLSLFF. The CDR3 bases are TGTGCCAGCAGTTCCTCGGGTGTAGGAGTATTAAGTCTGTTTTTT.

CDR3 bases: TGTGCCAGCAAGGGGGGCCGGGGGCTCATTTATGGCTACACCTTC. It codes for CASKGGRGLIYGYTF. The chain uses TRBV2 and TRBJ1-2, with D perhaps TRBD1 (6 bases). The CDR3 has 15 amino acids. The germline gives CDR1 SNHLY, CDR2 FYNNEI. Between the trimmed V and J ends, which lost 7 bases and 5 bases, there was a span of 20 bases.

The chain carries TRBV20-1 and TRBJ1-1, with D possibly being TRBD1 (5 bases). The CDR3 extends over 13 amino acids. The ends were cut back, 4 bases at V and 1 base at J, with 10 bases in the middle. Germline lookup yields CDR1 DFQATT and CDR2 SNEGSKA (reference sequence). CDR3 sequence: CSAKEGRNTEAFF. The CDR3, as DNA: TGCAGTGCTAAAGAGGGGAGGAACACTGAAGCTTTCTTT.

The chain recombines TRBV20-1 with TRBJ2-7; 11 nucleotides align to TRBD2. Unmatched junction bases numbered 4, after V lost 3 bases and J lost 0 bases. The CDR3 runs to 15 residues. Germline CDR1 DFQATT, CDR2 SNEGSKA (reference sequence). The CDR3 here is CSASVAGGSSYEQYF. CDR3 nucleotide sequence: TGCAGTGCTAGCGTAGCGGGAGGGAGCTCCTACGAGCAGTACTTC.